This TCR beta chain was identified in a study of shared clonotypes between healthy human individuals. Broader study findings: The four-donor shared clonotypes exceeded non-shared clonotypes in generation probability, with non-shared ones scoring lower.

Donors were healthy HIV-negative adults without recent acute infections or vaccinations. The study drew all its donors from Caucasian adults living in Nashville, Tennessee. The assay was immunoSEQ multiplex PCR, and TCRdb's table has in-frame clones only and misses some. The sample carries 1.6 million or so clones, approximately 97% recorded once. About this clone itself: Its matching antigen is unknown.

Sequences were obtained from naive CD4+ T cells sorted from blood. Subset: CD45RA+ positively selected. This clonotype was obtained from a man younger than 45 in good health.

CDR3 in amino acids: CASSLVRGQPQHF. The CDR3 region has the DNA TGTGCCAGCAGCTTGGTACGTGGTCAGCCCCAGCATTTT. The rearrangement links TRBV5-4 to TRBJ1-5, with D unclear. The germline V gene encodes CDR1 SGHNT and CDR2 YYREEE (reference sequence). V lost 0 bases and J 6 bases, leaving 7 bases between the germline ends. The length of the CDR3 is 13 residues.